This T cell receptor (beta chain) was sequenced during a study of regulatory T cells in long-lasting Graves disease. Time point of the sample: newly diagnosed GD, antithyroid drugs for less than 3 months. The TCR library was made from RNA that had been extracted from PBMCs in TRIzol. Clinicians diagnosed Graves' disease using American Thyroid Association guidelines. Findings of the study overall: TCR diversity was lower in persistent Graves' patients (versus newly diagnosed ones). Favored usage of TRBV28, TRBJ1-2 and TRBJ2-5 was recorded in persistent disease.

Building of the TCR beta libraries involved iRepertoire HTBI primers and Arm-PCR of CDR3 regions. MiXCR, applied by TCRdb to the multiplex PCR reads, yields one record per CDR3 protein. The sample holds about 450,000 distinct CDR3 sequences, 14% seen once. This clonotype turned up a few times. Its target is not known. V shed 6 bases, J shed 1 base, and the junction held 6 bases outside the gene matches. Germline-derived CDR1 and CDR2 are MNHEY and SMNVEV (reference sequence). The CDR3 length is 15 residues. These same data were also listed under a study on T cells in Graves' hyperthyroidism and ophthalmopathy.

This specimen was peripheral blood mononuclear cells (PBMCs), taken at new diagnosis, from a patient treated with antithyroid drugs. The chain links TRBV27 to TRBJ2-7; 10 nucleotides line up with TRBD2. This TCR was sampled from a woman aged 45-65 years with Graves disease. In DNA, the CDR3 is TGTGCCAGCAGACCCATAGCGGGAGGTTCCTACGAGCAGTACTTC. Translating it yields CASRPIAGGSYEQYF.